Below, 25 T cell receptor beta chains from the same sample are listed, as sequenced in a study of CD8+CD57+ T cells in acquired aplastic anemia. Patients chosen for sequencing had shown CD8+CD57+ cell expansion by flow cytometry. Profiling of TCR beta VDJ combinations and CDR3 sequences used genomic DNA as template. TCRdb recomputed calls from the reads with MiXCR, one row per CDR3 protein. The table lists 150,000 to 200,000 distinct CDR3 sequences, 45% to 55% of them singletons. Sequenced sample: sorted CD4+, CD8+, or CD8+CD57+ T cells (not recorded which) from PBMCs. All receptors derive from a human donor with aplastic anemia.

This clonotype showed up many times. The gene calls are TRBV6-1 and TRBJ2-1, with D possibly TRBD1 on 5 matching bases. Germline V gene sequence: CDR1 MNHNS, CDR2 SASEGT. The CDR3 consists of 13 residues. V was cut by 6 bases and J by 4 bases, with 10 bases left in between. Here the CDR3 reads CASSPDRYNEQFF. CDR3 bases: TGTGCCAGCAGCCCTGACAGATACAATGAGCAGTTCTTC.

This clonotype was counted at least ten times. The chain is built from TRBV6-5 and TRBJ1-1; D possibly corresponds to TRBD1 (5 bases). The germline V gene has CDR1 MNHEY and CDR2 SVGAGI. V was clipped by 2 bases and J by 12 bases, with 16 bases between them. This CDR3 comprises 13 residues. CDR3 in amino acids: CASSYPRSGDPFF. DNA of the CDR3: TGTGCCAGCAGTTACCCTAGATCGGGGGATCCTTTCTTT.

This clonotype was seen a handful of times. CDR3 region: CASGTAVYEQYF. For the CDR3, the DNA is TGTGCCAGCGGGACAGCAGTCTACGAGCAGTACTTC. The V gene is TRBV2, the J gene TRBJ2-7; TRBD1 aligns across 7 bases. Germline assignment: CDR1 SNHLY and CDR2 FYNNEI. V lost 8 bases to trimming and J lost 3 bases; unmatched junction nucleotides: 4. This CDR3 spans 12 amino acids.

In its sample, this clonotype was seen many times. This rearrangement joins TRBV20-1 to TRBJ2-7, with D tentatively TRBD1 (6 bases). Germline CDR1 is DFQATT and CDR2 is SNEGSKA (reference sequence). V gave up 6 bases and J gave up 4 bases, with 16 bases separating them. The CDR3 totals 13 residues. The DNA of the CDR3 is TGCAGTGCCAGGGGTTCCAGCGGATACGAGCAGTACTTC. Protein sequence: CSARGSSGYEQYF.

This clonotype came up many times. This chain joins TRBV29-1 and TRBJ2-3; TRBD2 matches 9 bases. The germline V gene has CDR1 SQVTM and CDR2 ANQGSEA. With 3 bases clipped from V and 2 bases from J, the junction kept 6 bases outside the gene matches. CDR3 size: 15 residues. The chain's CDR3 is CSVDRLADYTDTQYF. The CDR3 DNA reads TGCAGCGTTGATAGACTAGCGGATTACACAGATACGCAGTATTTT.

This clonotype was recorded many times. This rearrangement joins TRBV29-1 to TRBJ2-3; no definite D call. From germline, CDR1 is SQVTM and CDR2 ANQGSEA. Trimming stripped 8 bases from V and 6 bases from J, with 18 bases between. This CDR3 has 13 amino acids. CDR3: CSNSGAERDTQYF. CDR3 nucleotide sequence: TGCAGCAACAGTGGCGCAGAGAGGGATACGCAGTATTTT.

This clonotype has ten or more counts. V is TRBV7-6 and J is TRBJ2-7; 16 nucleotides agree with TRBD2. V was pared by 3 bases and J by 2 bases, with 4 bases of the junction left unmatched. The length of the CDR3 is 17 residues. The germline CDR1 and CDR2 sequences are SGHVS and FNYEAQ. The CDR3 nucleotides read TGTGCCAGCAGCTTTAGGGGACTAGCGGGAGGGCCCTACGAGCAGTACTTC. Residues: CASSFRGLAGGPYEQYF.

This clonotype was seen a few times. The chain recombines TRBV10-3 with TRBJ2-5; 7 nucleotides align to TRBD1. The trim removed 6 bases at V and 1 base at J, leaving 2 bases unmatched. This CDR3 is built from 13 residues. Germline V gene sequence: CDR1 ENHRY, CDR2 SYGVKD. This CDR3 is CAIRGTVQETQYF. The CDR3 nucleotides are TGTGCCATCAGGGGGACAGTCCAAGAGACCCAGTACTTC.

Worth noting for this clonotype: A much bigger clone sits one base away, suggesting this may be a read error. This chain connects TRBV5-1 to TRBJ1-2; a weak D match, TRBD1 (6 bases). This CDR3 comprises 16 residues. CDR1 is SGHRS and CDR2 is YFSETQ in the germline V gene. In nucleotides, the CDR3 is TGCGCCAGCAGCTTGAGGGCAGGGGCCCGACACACCTATAACGCCTTC. This gives the protein CASSLRAGARHTYNAF. Drawing the rest from reference TRBV5-1 and TRBJ1-2, the complete variable domain is KAGVTQTPRYLIKTRGQQVTLSCSPISGHRSVSWYQQTPGQGLQFLFEYFSETQRNKGNFPGRFSGRQFSNSRSEMNVSTLELGDSALYLCASSLRAGARHTYNAFGSGTRLTVV.

On this clonotype: Being one base from a much bigger clone, this may be a read error. The CDR3 DNA sequence: TGTGCCAGTAGTACTGGGCGGGGGGCAATGAACGAGCAGTACTTC. Its translation: CASSTGRGAMNEQYF. The chain is built from TRBV19 and TRBJ2-7; 8 bases are a match to TRBD2. The CDR3 covers 15 residues. Trimming removed 4 bases from V and 5 bases from J; junction bases left unmatched: 10. Germline V CDR1 and CDR2: LNHDA, SQIVND (reference sequence).

The CDR3 reads CASSSVDRLAYEQYF. CDR3 bases: TGTGCCAGCAGCTCAGTGGACAGACTAGCCTACGAGCAGTACTTC. The gene calls are TRBV7-1 and TRBJ2-7; D might be TRBD1 or TRBD2, each matching 6 bases. TRBV7-1 has ORF status, its function being uncertain. The CDR3 has 15 residues. Trimming took off 1 base at V and 2 bases at J, with 12 bases between the two ends.

The chain carries TRBV7-6 and TRBJ1-1, with D unresolved. This CDR3 comprises 14 residues. CDR1 is SGHVS and CDR2 is FNYEAQ in the germline V gene. Trimming stripped 3 bases from V and 1 base from J, with 9 bases between. CDR3 region: CASSFLRTNTEAFF. DNA of the CDR3: TGTGCCAGCAGCTTCTTGAGGACGAACACTGAAGCTTTCTTT.

The rearrangement joins TRBV11-1 to TRBJ2-7; maybe TRBD1 (5 bases). There are 16 residues in the CDR3. Germline CDR1 and CDR2: SGHAT and FQDESV (reference sequence). V was trimmed by 5 bases and J by 0 bases, leaving 17 bases between them. The CDR3 bases are TGTGCCAGCAGCCCCCCCACAGGACCTAACTCCTACGAGCAGTACTTC. Amino acids: CASSPPTGPNSYEQYF.

With respect to this clonotype: A much larger clone differs from this one at a single base, so this may be a read error. The CDR3 nucleotides are TGTGCCAGCAGTCGGACCGACGAGCAGTACTTC. Residues: CASSRTDEQYF. The chain employs TRBV7-8 and TRBJ2-7, with D unresolved. V was cut by 6 bases and J by 5 bases, with 8 bases left in between. CDR1 and CDR2 (germline): SGHVS, FQNEAQ. The CDR3 runs 11 residues.

In DNA form, the CDR3 reads TGTGCCAGCAGCTTGGCGAGACAGGGGAGCAATGAGCAGTTCTTC. Translated, it gives CASSLARQGSNEQFF. This chain links TRBV5-6 with TRBJ2-1, with 8 bases identical to TRBD1. The V gene end was trimmed by 0 bases and the J gene end by 6 bases; junction bases not matched to a gene: 5. The CDR3 runs to 15 residues. Germline CDR1 reads SGHDT; CDR2 reads YYEEEE.

This chain connects TRBV15 to TRBJ1-1, with D uncertain. The germline CDR1 and CDR2 sequences are LNHNV and YYDKDF (reference sequence). The CDR3 spans 17 residues. V was pared by 1 base and J by 3 bases, with 18 bases between. CDR3 in DNA: TGTGCCACCAGCAGAGTACCCGGGGAAGTAGTGGACACTGAAGCTTTCTTT. It translates to CATSRVPGEVVDTEAFF.

As to this clonotype: Possible read error: a much larger clone is one base away. The chain has TRBV4-2 and TRBJ2-7, with 7 bases identical to TRBD1. The J segment lost 9 bases and the V segment lost 4 bases, leaving 18 bases of the junction unmatched. Germline V gene lookup returns CDR1 LGHNA and CDR2 YNFKEQ. This CDR3 contains 16 residues. The CDR3 coding sequence is TGTGCCAGCAGCCCTGGATCGGACAGGTTCGGGAACGGGCAGTACTTC. Residues: CASSPGSDRFGNGQYF.

This clonotype occurred many times. The rearrangement joins TRBV11-2 to TRBJ1-3; D is possibly TRBD1 (5 bases). The CDR3 has 15 residues. Per the germline V gene, CDR1 is SGHAT and CDR2 is FQNNGV. V was cut by 5 bases and J by 5 bases, with 16 bases left in between. The CDR3 nucleotides are TGTGCCAGCAGCCAGGCACTGGACACCCGAAACACCATATATTTT. The encoded protein is CASSQALDTRNTIYF.

The chain carries TRBV24-1 and TRBJ2-3; D remains ambiguous. V was cut by 4 bases and J by 4 bases, with 11 bases left in between. This CDR3 is built from 14 residues. Per the germline V gene, CDR1 is KGHDR and CDR2 is SFDVKD. In DNA, the CDR3 is TGTGCCACCAGTGAGGGGATACGGCCAGATACGCAGTATTTT. This encodes CATSEGIRPDTQYF.

This clonotype has ten or more counts. The gene calls are TRBV4-2 and TRBJ1-1, with 8 bases fitting TRBD1. J was trimmed by 0 bases and V by 4 bases; bases with no gene match: 7. The CDR3 totals 16 residues. Germline V gene data show CDR1 as LGHNA and CDR2 as YNFKEQ. CDR3 bases: TGTGCCAGCAGCCGGCAAACAGGGGGAATGAACACTGAAGCTTTCTTT. Encoded protein: CASSRQTGGMNTEAFF.

In this sample, this clonotype turned up once. J is TRBJ2-7 and V is TRBV7-6; the match to TRBD2 covers 12 bases. CDR3 length equals 19 residues. V lost 5 bases to trimming and J lost 0 bases; unmatched junction nucleotides: 14. The germline gives CDR1 SGHVS, CDR2 FNYEAQ. The CDR3 region is CASSLQLAGGRRSSYEQYF. CDR3 sequence (DNA): TGTGCCAGCAGCCTCCAACTAGCGGGGGGCCGGAGGAGCTCCTACGAGCAGTACTTC.

The V call is TRBV25-1, the J call TRBJ1-1; D not certain. V lost 1 base and J 1 base, leaving 7 bases between the germline ends. This CDR3 spans 14 amino acids. CDR1 is MGHDK and CDR2 is SYGVNS in the germline V gene. CDR3 in amino acids: CASSESGKNTEAFF. CDR3 nucleotides: TGTGCCAGCAGTGAATCGGGAAAGAACACTGAAGCTTTCTTT.

About this clonotype: Sequence at one end of the junction differs from germline and may be a read error. V gene TRBV6-2 or TRBV6-3 combines with J gene TRBJ2-2, with 7 bases fitting TRBD1. The length of the CDR3 is 14 residues. Germline assignment: CDR1 MNHEY and CDR2 SVGEGT. The CDR3 is CASMSPVQGVLLFF. Written as DNA, the CDR3 is TGTGCTAGCATGAGCCCGGTTCAGGGGGTATTGCTGTTTTTT.

The chain's CDR3 is CASSLEWPARGTQYF. In DNA, the CDR3 is TGCGCCAGCAGCTTGGAATGGCCGGCACGGGGGACCCAGTACTTC. This chain uses TRBV5-1 with TRBJ2-5, with a possible D match to TRBD2 (5 bases). The CDR3 sequence is 15 residues long. From germline, CDR1 is SGHRS and CDR2 YFSETQ. V lost 0 bases to trimming and J lost 7 bases, with 16 bases between them.

In its sample, this clonotype was seen many times. The chain uses TRBV5-1 and TRBJ1-2, with a tentative D call TRBD1 (5 bases). The CDR3 is made up of 12 amino acids. Germline V gene data show CDR1 as SGHRS and CDR2 as YFSETQ. V was trimmed by 7 bases and J by 6 bases, leaving 13 bases between them. As DNA, the CDR3 is TGCGCCAGCGGACCCGGGACGGATGGCTACACCTTC. Residues: CASGPGTDGYTF.